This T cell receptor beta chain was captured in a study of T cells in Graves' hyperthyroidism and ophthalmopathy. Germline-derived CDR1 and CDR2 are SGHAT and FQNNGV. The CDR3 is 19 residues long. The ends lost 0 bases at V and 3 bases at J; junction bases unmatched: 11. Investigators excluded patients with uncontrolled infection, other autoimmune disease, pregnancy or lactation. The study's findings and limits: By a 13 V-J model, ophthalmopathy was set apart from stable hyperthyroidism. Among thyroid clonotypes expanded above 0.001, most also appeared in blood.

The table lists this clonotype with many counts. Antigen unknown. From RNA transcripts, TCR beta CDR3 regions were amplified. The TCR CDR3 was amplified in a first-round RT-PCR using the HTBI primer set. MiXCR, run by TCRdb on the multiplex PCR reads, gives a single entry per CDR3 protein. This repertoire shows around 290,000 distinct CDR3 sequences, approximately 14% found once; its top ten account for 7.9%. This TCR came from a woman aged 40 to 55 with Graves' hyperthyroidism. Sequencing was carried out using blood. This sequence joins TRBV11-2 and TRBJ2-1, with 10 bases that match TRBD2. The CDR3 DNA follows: TGTGCCAGCAGCTTAGATAAACGTTTAGCGGGGGGCATCTACAATGAGCAGTTCTTC. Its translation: CASSLDKRLAGGIYNEQFF.